A selection of T cell receptor beta chains follows, all from one sample in a study of cytomegalovirus exposure and HLA in healthy donors. Generated by immunoSEQ multiplex PCR, the TCRdb table keeps only in-frame clones and is missing some. The sample holds 150,000 to 250,000 clones, 70% to 80% seen once. Sequenced material: PBMCs. Receptors were obtained from a young woman in good health and CMV-seropositive. Each CDR3 is given with its conserved first and last residue. The order of the fields is V gene, clone size, J gene, D gene, CDR3 DNA, CDR3 protein. A D gene is named only where the DNA matches it firmly. Not every row has a clone size; where given, it reads once, few, many or a size class.

v_gene: TRBV18
abundance: -
j_gene: TRBJ1-1
d_gene: -
CDR3nt: TGTGCCAGCTCACCACCGCAGGCAGGGCTTCAAGACACTGAAGCTTTCTTT
CDR3aa: CASSPPQAGLQDTEAFF

v_gene: TRBV11-3
abundance: -
j_gene: TRBJ2-2
d_gene: TRBD2
CDR3nt: TGTGCCAGCAGCCCGAGGACTAGCGGCCTGACTGGAGAGCTGTTTTTT
CDR3aa: CASSPRTSGLTGELFF

v_gene: TRBV4-1
abundance: -
j_gene: TRBJ2-1
d_gene: TRBD2
CDR3nt: TGCGCCAGCAGACCCGGACTAGTGACACCGAATGAGCAGTTCTTC
CDR3aa: CASRPGLVTPNEQFF

v_gene: TRBV6-5
abundance: once
j_gene: TRBJ2-2
d_gene: -
CDR3nt: TGTGCCAGCAGCAGGGTGACCGGGGAGCTGTTTTTT
CDR3aa: CASSRVTGELFF

v_gene: TRBV6-1
abundance: -
j_gene: TRBJ1-6
d_gene: -
CDR3nt: TGTGCCAGCAGCGTAGAGAGGGAGGTTCCCCTCCACTTT
CDR3aa: CASSVEREVPLHF

v_gene: TRBV5-6
abundance: -
j_gene: TRBJ2-7
d_gene: TRBD1
CDR3nt: TGTGCCAGCAACGCCGGGACAGGGGACTACGAGCAGTACTTC
CDR3aa: CASNAGTGDYEQYF

v_gene: TRBV5-1
abundance: once
j_gene: TRBJ1-2
d_gene: -
CDR3nt: TGCGCCAGCAGCTTAGGGGACAATAATGGCTACACCTTC
CDR3aa: CASSLGDNNGYTF

v_gene: TRBV7-9
abundance: -
j_gene: TRBJ1-2
d_gene: -
CDR3nt: TGTGCCAGCAGCTCCCCCCGGGATGGCTACACCTTC
CDR3aa: CASSSPRDGYTF

v_gene: TRBV2
abundance: -
j_gene: TRBJ2-2
d_gene: TRBD1
CDR3nt: TGTGCCAGCAAGAGGGGGACAGGGAACACCGGGGAGCTGTTTTTT
CDR3aa: CASKRGTGNTGELFF

v_gene: TRBV5-4
abundance: once
j_gene: TRBJ2-1
d_gene: TRBD2
CDR3nt: TGTGCCAGCAGCCGCGGGACTAGCGGGGGGCTCAATGAGCAGTTCTTC
CDR3aa: CASSRGTSGGLNEQFF

v_gene: TRBV30
abundance: -
j_gene: TRBJ2-7
d_gene: TRBD2
CDR3nt: TGTGCCTGGAGTGAGGGGGCTAGCGGGAGGGCGGAGCAGTACTTC
CDR3aa: CAWSEGASGRAEQYF

v_gene: TRBV11-2
abundance: once
j_gene: TRBJ1-6
d_gene: TRBD1
CDR3nt: TGTGCCAGCAGCTTAGGGGGACAGGCCCCGAATTCACCCCTCCACTTT
CDR3aa: CASSLGGQAPNSPLHF

v_gene: TRBV7-9
abundance: -
j_gene: TRBJ2-5
d_gene: -
CDR3nt: TGTGCCAGCAGCTTATCGGGGTTGGAGACCCAGTACTTC
CDR3aa: CASSLSGLETQYF

v_gene: TRBV5-1
abundance: -
j_gene: TRBJ2-2
d_gene: TRBD2
CDR3nt: TGCGCCAGCAGTACTAGCGGAACCAACACCGGGGAGCTGTTTTTT
CDR3aa: CASSTSGTNTGELFF

v_gene: TRBV5-6
abundance: -
j_gene: TRBJ2-7
d_gene: -
CDR3nt: TGTGCCAGCCTATCAATAAGGGAGGACGAGCAGTACTTC
CDR3aa: CASLSIREDEQYF

v_gene: TRBV6-1
abundance: -
j_gene: TRBJ2-2
d_gene: TRBD1
CDR3nt: TGTGCCAGCAGGAGGGACAGGGGGTCCACCGGGGAGCTGTTTTTT
CDR3aa: CASRRDRGSTGELFF

v_gene: TRBV7-9
abundance: -
j_gene: TRBJ2-7
d_gene: -
CDR3nt: TGTGCCAGCACCCCCGTTAGGACATCCCTCTACGAGCAGTACTTC
CDR3aa: CASTPVRTSLYEQYF

v_gene: TRBV9
abundance: -
j_gene: TRBJ2-7
d_gene: TRBD2
CDR3nt: TGTGCCAGCAGCGCTAGCGGGGGCCGATACTCCTACGAGCAGTACTTC
CDR3aa: CASSASGGRYSYEQYF

v_gene: TRBV2
abundance: -
j_gene: TRBJ2-1
d_gene: TRBD1
CDR3nt: TGTGCCAGCAGGGGGGGTCAGGGGGCACGGGAGCAGTTCTTC
CDR3aa: CASRGGQGAREQFF

v_gene: TRBV2
abundance: -
j_gene: TRBJ2-7
d_gene: TRBD1
CDR3nt: TGTGCCAGCAAGACAGGGGACGAGCAGTACTTC
CDR3aa: CASKTGDEQYF

v_gene: TRBV5-1
abundance: -
j_gene: TRBJ1-6
d_gene: TRBD1
CDR3nt: TGCGCCAGCAGCGTGGGACAGGCAAATTCACCCCTCCACTTT
CDR3aa: CASSVGQANSPLHF

v_gene: TRBV7-8
abundance: -
j_gene: TRBJ1-1
d_gene: -
CDR3nt: TGTGCCAGCAGCGAACCTTCCGCCTGGGGCATGAACACTGAAGCTTTCTTT
CDR3aa: CASSEPSAWGMNTEAFF

v_gene: TRBV7-9
abundance: -
j_gene: TRBJ2-3
d_gene: -
CDR3nt: TGTGCCAGCAGCCTCCTAGAAAGGAGTGAGAATACGCAGTATTTT
CDR3aa: CASSLLERSENTQYF

v_gene: TRBV7-2
abundance: -
j_gene: TRBJ1-5
d_gene: -
CDR3nt: TGTGCCAGCAGCTTACGGGGGAATCAGCCCCAGCATTTT
CDR3aa: CASSLRGNQPQHF

v_gene: TRBV6-1
abundance: -
j_gene: TRBJ2-7
d_gene: -
CDR3nt: TGTGCCAGCAGTGTCCAAACGGGAGCAGCTGGTGAGGGCGAGCAGTACTTC
CDR3aa: CASSVQTGAAGEGEQYF

v_gene: TRBV4-1
abundance: -
j_gene: TRBJ1-1
d_gene: -
CDR3nt: TGCGCCAGCGGAGTAGGTATAAAGACTGAAGCTTTCTTT
CDR3aa: CASGVGIKTEAFF

v_gene: TRBV27
abundance: -
j_gene: TRBJ2-5
d_gene: TRBD2
CDR3nt: TGTGCCAGCAGTTCCTTGTCGGTAGCGGGGGGGCGGCAGGGGGAGACCCAGTACTTC
CDR3aa: CASSSLSVAGGRQGETQYF

v_gene: TRBV30
abundance: -
j_gene: TRBJ1-2
d_gene: -
CDR3nt: TGTGCCTGGACCTCGATGGAGTATGGCTACACCTTC
CDR3aa: CAWTSMEYGYTF

v_gene: TRBV4-1
abundance: once
j_gene: TRBJ1-5
d_gene: -
CDR3nt: TGCGCCAGCAGCCAAGGACAGCTCAATCAGCCCCAGCATTTT
CDR3aa: CASSQGQLNQPQHF

v_gene: TRBV18
abundance: once
j_gene: TRBJ2-7
d_gene: -
CDR3nt: TGTGCCAGCTCACCAGAAGAAGTACGGGGAGGCTACGAGCAGTACTTC
CDR3aa: CASSPEEVRGGYEQYF

v_gene: TRBV6-5
abundance: -
j_gene: TRBJ2-7
d_gene: -
CDR3nt: TGTGCCAGCGCAGTGGGGGCCGGACACTCCTACGAGCAGTACTTC
CDR3aa: CASAVGAGHSYEQYF

v_gene: TRBV4-3
abundance: -
j_gene: TRBJ1-5
d_gene: TRBD1
CDR3nt: TGCGCCAGCAGCCAAGATCAGGGGGGTGGTCAGCCCCAGCATTTT
CDR3aa: CASSQDQGGGQPQHF

v_gene: TRBV5-4
abundance: -
j_gene: TRBJ2-7
d_gene: TRBD2
CDR3nt: TGTGCCAGCAGCTTGGGAATAGCGGGACCCGTTTACGAGCAGTACTTC
CDR3aa: CASSLGIAGPVYEQYF